Following are 2 T cell receptor beta chains from one sample sequenced in a study of shared T cell receptors in the human thymus. This table comes from immunoSEQ multiplex PCR, and its TCRdb copy is limited to in-frame clones, with some not included. This table has approximately 490,000 clones, around 82% appearing once. These same records also appear under a second study, on human thymus T cells.

The material sequenced was thymocytes. The receptor set was obtained from a boy in the first two years of life with a congenital heart defect.

The chain couples TRBV14 to TRBJ2-1, with no clear D. V gave up 0 bases and J gave up 0 bases, with 15 bases separating them. Germline values: CDR1 SGHDN, CDR2 FVKESK. This CDR3 comprises 18 residues. Written as DNA, the CDR3 is TGTGCCAGCAGCCAAGAGGGTAGACCGGAGAGCTCCTACAATGAGCAGTTCTTC. This sequence encodes CASSQEGRPESSYNEQFF.

This chain's CDR3 is CASSAGQESNYGYTF. For the CDR3, the DNA is TGTGCCAGCAGCGCGGGACAGGAGAGTAACTATGGCTACACCTTC. V and J are TRBV5-4 and TRBJ1-2; 8 bases match TRBD1. From germline, CDR1 is SGHNT and CDR2 YYREEE (reference sequence). Trimming at V came to 4 bases and at J to 1 base, leaving 6 bases not matched to a gene. CDR3 length equals 15 residues.